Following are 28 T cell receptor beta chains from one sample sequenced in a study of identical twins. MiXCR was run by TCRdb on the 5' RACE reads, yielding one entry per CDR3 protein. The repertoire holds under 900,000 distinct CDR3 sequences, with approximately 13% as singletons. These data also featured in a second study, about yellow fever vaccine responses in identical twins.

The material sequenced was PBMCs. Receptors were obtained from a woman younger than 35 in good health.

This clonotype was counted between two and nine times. The CDR3 DNA sequence: TGCAGCGTTGAAATAACTAGCGGGCGTTACAATGAGCAGTTCTTC. Residues: CSVEITSGRYNEQFF. The rearrangement uses TRBV29-1 and TRBJ2-1, with 9 nucleotides matching TRBD2. Germline V gene lookup returns CDR1 SQVTM and CDR2 ANQGSEA. The CDR3 extends over 15 amino acids. With V trimmed by 2 bases and J by 4 bases, 6 bases remained unmatched.

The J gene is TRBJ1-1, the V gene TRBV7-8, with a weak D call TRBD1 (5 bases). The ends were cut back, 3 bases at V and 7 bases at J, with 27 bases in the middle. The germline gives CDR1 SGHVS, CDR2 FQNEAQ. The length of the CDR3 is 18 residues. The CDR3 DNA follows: TGTGCCAGCAGCTTTAATCACGGCGGGTCGGGGGTCCTAGGTGAAGCTTTCTTT. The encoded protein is CASSFNHGGSGVLGEAFF.

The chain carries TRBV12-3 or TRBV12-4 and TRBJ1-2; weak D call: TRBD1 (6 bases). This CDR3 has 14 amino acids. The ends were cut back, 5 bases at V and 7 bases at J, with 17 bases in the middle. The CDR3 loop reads CASSVRGAIGGYTF. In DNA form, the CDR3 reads TGTGCCAGCAGTGTCAGGGGCGCTATTGGTGGCTACACCTTC.

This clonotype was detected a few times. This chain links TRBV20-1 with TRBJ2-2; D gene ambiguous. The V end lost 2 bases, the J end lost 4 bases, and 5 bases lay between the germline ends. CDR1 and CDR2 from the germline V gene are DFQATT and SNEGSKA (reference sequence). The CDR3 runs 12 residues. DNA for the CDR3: TGCAGTGCTAGACAACCCACCGGGGAGCTGTTTTTT. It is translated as CSARQPTGELFF.

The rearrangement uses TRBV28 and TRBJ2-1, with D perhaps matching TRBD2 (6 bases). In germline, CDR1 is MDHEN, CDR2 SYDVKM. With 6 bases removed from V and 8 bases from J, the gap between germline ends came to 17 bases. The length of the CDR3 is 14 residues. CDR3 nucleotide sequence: TGTGCCAGCAGCATAGGCGGGACCCCCCATGAGCAGTTCTTC. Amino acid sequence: CASSIGGTPHEQFF.

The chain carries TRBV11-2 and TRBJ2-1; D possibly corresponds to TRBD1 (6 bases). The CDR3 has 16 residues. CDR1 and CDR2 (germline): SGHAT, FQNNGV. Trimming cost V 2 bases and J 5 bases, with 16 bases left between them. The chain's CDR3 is CASSLLALRGNNEQFF. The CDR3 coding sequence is TGTGCCAGCAGCTTACTCGCCCTCAGGGGAAACAATGAGCAGTTCTTC.

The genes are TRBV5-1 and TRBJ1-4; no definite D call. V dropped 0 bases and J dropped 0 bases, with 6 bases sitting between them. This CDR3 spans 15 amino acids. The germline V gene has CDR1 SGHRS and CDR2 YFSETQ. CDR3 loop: CASSLGSSTNEKLFF. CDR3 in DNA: TGCGCCAGCAGCTTGGGGTCTTCAACTAATGAAAAACTGTTTTTT.

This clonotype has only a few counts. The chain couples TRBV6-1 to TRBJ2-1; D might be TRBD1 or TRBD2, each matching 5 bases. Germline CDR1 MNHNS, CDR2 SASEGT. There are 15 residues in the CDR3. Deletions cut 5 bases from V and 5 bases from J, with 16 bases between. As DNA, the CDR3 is TGTGCCAGCAGTCTCCGAGGGGTCTACGACAATGAGCAGTTCTTC. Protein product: CASSLRGVYDNEQFF.

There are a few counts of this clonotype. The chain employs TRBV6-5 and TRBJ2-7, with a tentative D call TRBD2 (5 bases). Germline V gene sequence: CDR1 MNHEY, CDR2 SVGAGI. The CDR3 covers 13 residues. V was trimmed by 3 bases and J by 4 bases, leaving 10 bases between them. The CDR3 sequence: CASSYQRLYEQYF. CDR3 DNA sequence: TGTGCCAGCAGTTATCAGCGGTTGTACGAGCAGTACTTC.

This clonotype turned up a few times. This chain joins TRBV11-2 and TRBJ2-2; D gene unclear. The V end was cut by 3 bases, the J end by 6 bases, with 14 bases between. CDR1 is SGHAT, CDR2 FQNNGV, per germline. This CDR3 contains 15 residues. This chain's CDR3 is CASSFFVSVAGELFF. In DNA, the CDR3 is TGTGCCAGCAGCTTCTTTGTCTCCGTTGCCGGGGAGCTGTTTTTT.

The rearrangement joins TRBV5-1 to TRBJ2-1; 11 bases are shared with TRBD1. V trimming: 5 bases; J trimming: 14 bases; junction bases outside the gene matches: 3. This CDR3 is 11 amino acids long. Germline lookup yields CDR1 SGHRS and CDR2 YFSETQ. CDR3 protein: CASSQGQGEFF. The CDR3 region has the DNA TGCGCCAGCAGTCAGGGACAGGGGGAGTTCTTC. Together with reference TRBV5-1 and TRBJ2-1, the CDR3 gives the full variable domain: KAGVTQTPRYLIKTRGQQVTLSCSPISGHRSVSWYQQTPGQGLQFLFEYFSETQRNKGNFPGRFSGRQFSNSRSEMNVSTLELGDSALYLCASSQGQGEFFGPGTRLTVL.

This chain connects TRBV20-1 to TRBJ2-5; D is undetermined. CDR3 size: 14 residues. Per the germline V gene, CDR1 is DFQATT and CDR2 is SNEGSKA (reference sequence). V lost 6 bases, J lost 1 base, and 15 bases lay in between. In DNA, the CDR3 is TGCAGTGCCGTTCGCCCGGGCAGCCAAGAGACCCAGTACTTC. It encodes CSAVRPGSQETQYF.

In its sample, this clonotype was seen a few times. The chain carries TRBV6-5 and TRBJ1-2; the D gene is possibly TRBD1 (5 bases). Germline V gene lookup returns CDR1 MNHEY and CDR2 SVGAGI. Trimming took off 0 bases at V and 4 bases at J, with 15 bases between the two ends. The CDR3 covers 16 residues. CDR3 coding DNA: TGTGCCAGCAGTTACTCTGCGGTCAGGCAGGGCTATGGCTACACCTTC. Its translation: CASSYSAVRQGYGYTF.

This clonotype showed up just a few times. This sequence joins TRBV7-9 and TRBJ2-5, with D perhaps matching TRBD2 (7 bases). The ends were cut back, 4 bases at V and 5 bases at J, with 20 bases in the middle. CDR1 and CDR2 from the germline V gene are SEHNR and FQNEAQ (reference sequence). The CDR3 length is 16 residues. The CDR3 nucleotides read TGTGCCAGCAGCTCGGAGGGACTAACCCAGGGGGAGACCCAGTACTTC. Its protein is CASSSEGLTQGETQYF.

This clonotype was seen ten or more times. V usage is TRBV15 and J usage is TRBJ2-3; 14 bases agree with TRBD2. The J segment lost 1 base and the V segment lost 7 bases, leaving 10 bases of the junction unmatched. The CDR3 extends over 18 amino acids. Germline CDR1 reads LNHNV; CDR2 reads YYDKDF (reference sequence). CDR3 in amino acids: CATKAGLAGEYGTDTQYF. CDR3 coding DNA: TGTGCCACCAAGGCGGGACTAGCGGGAGAATATGGCACAGATACGCAGTATTTT. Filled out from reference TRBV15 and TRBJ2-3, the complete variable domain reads DAMVIQNPRYQVTQFGKPVTLSCSQTLNHNVMYWYQQKSSQAPKLLFHYYDKDFNNEADTPDNFQSRRPNTSFCFLDIRSPGLGDTAMYLCATKAGLAGEYGTDTQYFGPGTRLTVL.

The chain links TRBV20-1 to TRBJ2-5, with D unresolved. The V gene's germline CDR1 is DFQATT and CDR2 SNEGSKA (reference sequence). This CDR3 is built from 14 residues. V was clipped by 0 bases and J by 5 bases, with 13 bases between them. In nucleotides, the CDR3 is TGCAGTGCTAGAGATCGTAACCTAGGGGAGACCCAGTACTTC. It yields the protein CSARDRNLGETQYF.

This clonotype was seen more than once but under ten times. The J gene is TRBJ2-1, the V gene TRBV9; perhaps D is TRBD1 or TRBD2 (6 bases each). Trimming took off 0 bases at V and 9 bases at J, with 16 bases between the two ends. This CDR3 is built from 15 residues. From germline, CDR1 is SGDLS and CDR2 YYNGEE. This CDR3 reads CASSVEGGVGGEQFF. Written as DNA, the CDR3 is TGTGCCAGCAGCGTAGAGGGGGGCGTCGGGGGTGAGCAGTTCTTC.

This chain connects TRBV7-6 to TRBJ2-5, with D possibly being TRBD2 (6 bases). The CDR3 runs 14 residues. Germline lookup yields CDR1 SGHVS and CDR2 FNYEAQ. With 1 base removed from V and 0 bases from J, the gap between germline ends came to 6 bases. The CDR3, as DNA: TGTGCCAGCAGCTTAGTAGCGGACCAAGAGACCCAGTACTTC. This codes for CASSLVADQETQYF.

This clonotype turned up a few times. CDR3 nucleotides: TGTGCCAGCAGCTTAGCCGTGAGTCTTGATTCTGGAAACACCATATATTTT. Translation: CASSLAVSLDSGNTIYF. V usage is TRBV7-9 and J usage is TRBJ1-3; D gene ambiguous. V gave up 0 bases and J gave up 1 base, with 13 bases separating them. Germline CDR1 reads SEHNR; CDR2 reads FQNEAQ (reference sequence). This CDR3 region has 17 residues.

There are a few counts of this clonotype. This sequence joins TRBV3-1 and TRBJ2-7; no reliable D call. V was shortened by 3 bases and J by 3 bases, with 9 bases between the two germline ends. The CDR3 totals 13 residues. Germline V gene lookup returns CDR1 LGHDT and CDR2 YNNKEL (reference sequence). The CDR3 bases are TGTGCCAGCAGCCATAACAGAGTCTACGAGCAGTACGTC. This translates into CASSHNRVYEQYV.

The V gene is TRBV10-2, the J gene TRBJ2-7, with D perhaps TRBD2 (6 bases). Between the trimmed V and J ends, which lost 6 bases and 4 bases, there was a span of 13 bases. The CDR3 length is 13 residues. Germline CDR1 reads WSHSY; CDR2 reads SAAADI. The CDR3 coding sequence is TGCGCCAGCAGCGAACTAGCTCCATACGAGCAGTACTTC. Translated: CASSELAPYEQYF.

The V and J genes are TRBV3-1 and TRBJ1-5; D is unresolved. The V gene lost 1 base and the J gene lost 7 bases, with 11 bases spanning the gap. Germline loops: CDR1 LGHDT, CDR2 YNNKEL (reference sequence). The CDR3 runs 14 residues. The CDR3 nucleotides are TGTGCCAGCAGCCAAGCAAAGGCCCCCCAGCCCCAGCATTTT. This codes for CASSQAKAPQPQHF. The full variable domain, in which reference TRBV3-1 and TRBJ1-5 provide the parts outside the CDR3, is DTAVSQTPKYLVTQMGNDKSIKCEQNLGHDTMYWYKQDSKKFLKIMFSYNNKELIINETVPNRFSPKSPDKAHLNLHINSLELGDSAVYFCASSQAKAPQPQHFGDGTRLSIL.

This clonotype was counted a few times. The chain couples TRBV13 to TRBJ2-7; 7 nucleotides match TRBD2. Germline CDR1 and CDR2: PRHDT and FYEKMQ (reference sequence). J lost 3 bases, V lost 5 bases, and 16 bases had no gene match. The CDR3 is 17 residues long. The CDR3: CASSMGPASGDYYEQYV. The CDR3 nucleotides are TGTGCCAGCAGCATGGGACCCGCTAGCGGTGATTACTACGAGCAGTACGTC.

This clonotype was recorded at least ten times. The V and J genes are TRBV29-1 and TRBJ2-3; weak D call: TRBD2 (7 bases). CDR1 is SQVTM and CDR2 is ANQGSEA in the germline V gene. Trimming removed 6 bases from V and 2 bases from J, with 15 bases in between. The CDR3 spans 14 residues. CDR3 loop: CSVAVGGATDTQYF. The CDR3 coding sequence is TGCAGCGTGGCCGTGGGGGGGGCCACAGATACGCAGTATTTT.

CDR3 residues: CASRVQGTLSGNTIYF. The CDR3 DNA follows: TGTGCCAGCAGGGTACAGGGGACCCTCTCTGGAAACACCATATATTTT. The rearrangement uses TRBV12-3 or TRBV12-4 and TRBJ1-3, with 7 positions matching TRBD1. The ends lost 6 bases at V and 0 bases at J; junction bases unmatched: 8. This CDR3 comprises 16 residues.

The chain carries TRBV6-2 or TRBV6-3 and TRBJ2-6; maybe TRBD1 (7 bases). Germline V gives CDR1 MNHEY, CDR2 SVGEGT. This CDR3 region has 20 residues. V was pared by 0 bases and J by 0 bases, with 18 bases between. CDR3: CASSYSRSPQGGSGANVLTF. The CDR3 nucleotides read TGTGCCAGCAGTTACTCGAGGTCACCTCAGGGGGGCTCTGGGGCCAACGTCCTGACTTTC.

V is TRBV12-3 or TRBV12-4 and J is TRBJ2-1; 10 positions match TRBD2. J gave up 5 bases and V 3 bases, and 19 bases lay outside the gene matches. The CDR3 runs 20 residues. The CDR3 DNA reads TGTGCCAGCAGTTTCCGTTTCAATCCCACGACTAGCGGGTATCACAATGAGCAGTTCTTC. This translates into CASSFRFNPTTSGYHNEQFF.

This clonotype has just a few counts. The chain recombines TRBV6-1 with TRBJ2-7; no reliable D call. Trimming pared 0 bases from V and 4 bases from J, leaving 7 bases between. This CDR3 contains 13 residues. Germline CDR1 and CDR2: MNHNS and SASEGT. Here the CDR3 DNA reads TGTGCCAGCAGTGAAGCCGACCTTTACGAGCAGTACGTC. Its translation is CASSEADLYEQYV.